This T cell receptor (beta chain) was obtained from a study of Ad26.COV2.S vaccination and SARS-CoV-2 variants. This clone was observed a single time. Its antigen is as yet unknown. Repertoires were generated with immunoSEQ multiplex PCR, while TCRdb's copy carries only in-frame clones and drops some. The sample lists about 350,000 clones; 70% to 90% were seen once. This CDR3 is built from 13 residues. Germline CDR1 MDHEN, CDR2 SYDVKM. Study-wide results and limits: There was reportedly substantial breadth in spike-specific CD8+ and CD4+ T cell responses after vaccination. Those who received the vaccine showed greater spike-specific TCR breadth than those given placebo.

Treatment here: roughly 19 received Ad26.COV2.S at low or high dose, single or two shots; about 5 received placebo; per-sample allocation not given. Following the first vaccine or placebo injection, samples were taken on day 63. The V call is TRBV28, the J call TRBJ1-3; TRBD1 matches at 9 bases. The TCR comes from a person between 18 and 65 years old who received the Ad26.COV2.S COVID-19 vaccine or a placebo. Source: peripheral blood, taken in a trial of Ad26.COV2.S vaccine versus placebo. The CDR3 DNA is TGTGTTACGACAGGGGGGACTGGAAACACCATATATTTT. This encodes CVTTGGTGNTIYF.